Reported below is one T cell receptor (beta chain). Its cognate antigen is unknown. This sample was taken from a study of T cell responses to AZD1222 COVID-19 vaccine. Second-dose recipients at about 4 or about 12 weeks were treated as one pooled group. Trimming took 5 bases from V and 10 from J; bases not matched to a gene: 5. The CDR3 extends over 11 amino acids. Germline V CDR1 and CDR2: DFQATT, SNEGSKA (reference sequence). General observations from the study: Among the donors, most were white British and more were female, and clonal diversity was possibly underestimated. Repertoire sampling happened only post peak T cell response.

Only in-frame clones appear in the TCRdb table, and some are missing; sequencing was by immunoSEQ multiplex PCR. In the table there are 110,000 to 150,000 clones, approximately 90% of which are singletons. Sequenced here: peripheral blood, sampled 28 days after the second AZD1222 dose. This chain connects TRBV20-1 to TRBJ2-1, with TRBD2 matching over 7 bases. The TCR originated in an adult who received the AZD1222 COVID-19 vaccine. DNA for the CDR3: TGCAGTGCTCCCCGGGGGGAAGAGCAGTTCTTC. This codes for CSAPRGEEQFF.